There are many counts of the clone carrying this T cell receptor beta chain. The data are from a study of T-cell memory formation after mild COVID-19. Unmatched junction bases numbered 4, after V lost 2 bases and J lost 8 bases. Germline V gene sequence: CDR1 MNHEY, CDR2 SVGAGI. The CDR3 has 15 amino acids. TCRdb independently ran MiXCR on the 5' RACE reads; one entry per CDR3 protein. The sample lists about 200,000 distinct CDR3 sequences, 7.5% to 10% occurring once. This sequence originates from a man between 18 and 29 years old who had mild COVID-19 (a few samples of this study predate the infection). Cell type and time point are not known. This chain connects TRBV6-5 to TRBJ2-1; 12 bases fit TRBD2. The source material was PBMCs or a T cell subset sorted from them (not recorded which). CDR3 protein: CASSYASGGAHEQFF. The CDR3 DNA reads TGTGCCAGCAGTTACGCTAGCGGGGGGGCACATGAGCAGTTCTTC.